The rows below give T cell receptor beta chains drawn from one sample of a study of cytomegalovirus exposure and HLA in healthy donors. Using immunoSEQ multiplex PCR, the repertoire was profiled, and TCRdb retains in-frame clones only, with some absent. Among roughly 150,000 clones listed, about four fifths were seen once. Sample: PBMCs. These receptor sequences come from a man in his fifties in good health and CMV-seropositive. CDR3s include the opening cysteine and the closing phenylalanine or tryptophan. A D gene is named only where the DNA matches it firmly. Expanded clones get a size class; other rows say once, few or many, or leave the size out.

size: NA; V: TRBV28; D: NA; J: TRBJ2-7; DNA: TGTGCCAGCAGTTTAGCCGGCTACGAGCAGTACTTC; CDR3: CASSLAGYEQYF
size: NA; V: TRBV10-3; D: TRBD1; J: TRBJ2-5; DNA: TGTGCCATCAGGGGGACAGTCCAAGAGACCCAGTACTTC; CDR3: CAIRGTVQETQYF
size: NA; V: TRBV5-1; D: TRBD1; J: TRBJ1-2; DNA: TGCGCCAGCAGCGGCTTTCCCGGGACAGGGGCGGATGGCTACACCTTC; CDR3: CASSGFPGTGADGYTF
size: NA; V: TRBV7-2; D: NA; J: TRBJ1-2; DNA: TGTGCCAGCAGCTACGGAGTTACCTTCTATGGCTACACCTTC; CDR3: CASSYGVTFYGYTF
size: NA; V: TRBV13; D: TRBD2; J: TRBJ2-1; DNA: TGTGCCAGCAGCTTAGGACTAGCGGAGCACAATGAGCAGTTCTTC; CDR3: CASSLGLAEHNEQFF
size: NA; V: TRBV9; D: TRBD2; J: TRBJ2-1; DNA: TGTGCCAGCAGCGTAGCCGCTAGCGGGGTCGATGAGCAGTTCTTC; CDR3: CASSVAASGVDEQFF
size: NA; V: TRBV2; D: TRBD1; J: TRBJ2-5; DNA: TGTGCCAGCAGTGCGGGACAGGGGAGGGGAGAGACCCAGTACTTC; CDR3: CASSAGQGRGETQYF
size: NA; V: TRBV9; D: NA; J: TRBJ1-3; DNA: TGTGCCAGCAGCGTAAGTGGGAGAAGCTCTGGAAACACCATATATTTT; CDR3: CASSVSGRSSGNTIYF
size: NA; V: TRBV7-9; D: TRBD1; J: TRBJ2-3; DNA: TGTGCCAGCAGCTTGGGACAGGGGCACCCTGGGACAGATACGCAGTATTTT; CDR3: CASSLGQGHPGTDTQYF
size: NA; V: TRBV6-5; D: TRBD1; J: TRBJ1-5; DNA: TGTGCCAGCAGTTACGCAGACAGGGTTAATCAGCCCCAGCATTTT; CDR3: CASSYADRVNQPQHF
size: NA; V: TRBV6-5; D: TRBD1; J: TRBJ2-7; DNA: TGTGCCAGCAGTTATCAGACAGGGGCCGAGCAGTACTTC; CDR3: CASSYQTGAEQYF
size: once; V: TRBV19; D: TRBD2; J: TRBJ2-1; DNA: TGTGCCACCTCGACTAGCGGGAGCCTCTACAATGAGCAGTTCTTC; CDR3: CATSTSGSLYNEQFF
size: NA; V: TRBV6-1; D: TRBD1; J: TRBJ2-7; DNA: TGTGCCAGTAGTTCGGGACAGGGGTATATGTACTTC; CDR3: CASSSGQGYMYF
size: few; V: TRBV18; D: TRBD1; J: TRBJ1-1; DNA: TGTGCCAGCTCACCAGCAGGGGGAATGAACACTGAAGCTTTCTTT; CDR3: CASSPAGGMNTEAFF
size: NA; V: TRBV6-1; D: NA; J: TRBJ1-6; DNA: TGTGCCACCCGGGTCGGTTCACCCCTCCACTTT; CDR3: CATRVGSPLHF
size: NA; V: TRBV10-3; D: TRBD2; J: TRBJ2-7; DNA: TGTGCCATCAGTGATCTAGCGGGAGACGAGCAGTACTTC; CDR3: CAISDLAGDEQYF
size: NA; V: TRBV19; D: NA; J: TRBJ2-3; DNA: TGTGCCAGTTCAGAACCGACAGGCGCAGATACGCAGTATTTT; CDR3: CASSEPTGADTQYF
size: NA; V: TRBV6-6; D: TRBD2; J: TRBJ2-7; DNA: TGTGCCAGCAGTTCCCTAGCGGGGGGCCGAATGGAGCAGTACTTC; CDR3: CASSSLAGGRMEQYF